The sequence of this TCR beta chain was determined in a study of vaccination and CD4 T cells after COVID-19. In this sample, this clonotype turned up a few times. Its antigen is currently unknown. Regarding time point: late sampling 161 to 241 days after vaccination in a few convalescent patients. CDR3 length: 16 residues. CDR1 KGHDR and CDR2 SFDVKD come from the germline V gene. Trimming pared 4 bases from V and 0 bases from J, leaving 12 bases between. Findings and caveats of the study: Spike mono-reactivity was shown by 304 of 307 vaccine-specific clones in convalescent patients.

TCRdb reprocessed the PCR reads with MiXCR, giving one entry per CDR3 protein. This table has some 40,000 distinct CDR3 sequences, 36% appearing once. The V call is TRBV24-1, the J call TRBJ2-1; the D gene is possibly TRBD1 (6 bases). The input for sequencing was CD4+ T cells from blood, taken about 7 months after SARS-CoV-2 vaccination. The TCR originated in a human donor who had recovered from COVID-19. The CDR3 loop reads CATSDWRGGSYNEQFF. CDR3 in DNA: TGTGCCACCAGTGACTGGAGAGGGGGCTCCTACAATGAGCAGTTCTTC.